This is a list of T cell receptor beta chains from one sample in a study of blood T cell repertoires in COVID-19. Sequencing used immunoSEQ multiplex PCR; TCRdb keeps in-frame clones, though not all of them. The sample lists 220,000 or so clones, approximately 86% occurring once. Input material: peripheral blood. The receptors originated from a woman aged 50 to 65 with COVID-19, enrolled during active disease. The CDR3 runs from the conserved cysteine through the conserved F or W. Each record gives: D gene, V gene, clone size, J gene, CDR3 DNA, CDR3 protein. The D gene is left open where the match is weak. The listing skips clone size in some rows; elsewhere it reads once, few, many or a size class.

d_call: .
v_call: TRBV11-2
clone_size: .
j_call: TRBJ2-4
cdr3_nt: TGTGCCAGCAGCTTAGGTCGAGGGGCCAAAAACATTCAGTACTTC
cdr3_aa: CASSLGRGAKNIQYF

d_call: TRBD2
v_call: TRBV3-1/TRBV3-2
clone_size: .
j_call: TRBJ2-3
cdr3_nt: TGTGCCAGCAGCCAAGATATCGGGGGGGTAGATACGCAGTATTTT
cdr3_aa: CASSQDIGGVDTQYF

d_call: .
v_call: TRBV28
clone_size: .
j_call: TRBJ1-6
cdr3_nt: TGTGCCAGCAGTTACCGCGAGAAAAGTTCACCCCTCCACTTT
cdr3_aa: CASSYREKSSPLHF

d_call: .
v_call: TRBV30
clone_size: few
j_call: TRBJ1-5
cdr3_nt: TGTGCCTGGAGTCCTTACCGGGATCAGCCCCAGCATTTT
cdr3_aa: CAWSPYRDQPQHF

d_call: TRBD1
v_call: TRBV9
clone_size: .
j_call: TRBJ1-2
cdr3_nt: TGTGCCAGCAGCGTAGACAAGGGACAGGGGGCGCATATCTATGGCTACACCTTC
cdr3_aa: CASSVDKGQGAHIYGYTF

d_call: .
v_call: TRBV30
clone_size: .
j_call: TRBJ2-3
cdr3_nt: TGTGCCTGGAGTGTACGAGGCTGGTACACAGATACGCAGTATTTT
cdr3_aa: CAWSVRGWYTDTQYF

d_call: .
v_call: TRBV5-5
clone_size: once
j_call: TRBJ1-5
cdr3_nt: TGTGCCAGCAGCTTTACAACGGGGGATCAGCCCCAGCATTTT
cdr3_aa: CASSFTTGDQPQHF

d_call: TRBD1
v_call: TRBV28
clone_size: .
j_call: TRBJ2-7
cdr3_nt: TGTGCCAGCACCACAGGGACAGCAACCTACGAGCAGTACTTC
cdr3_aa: CASTTGTATYEQYF

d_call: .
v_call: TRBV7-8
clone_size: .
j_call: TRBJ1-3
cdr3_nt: TGTGCCAGCAGCTTATCGTCAGGGGTCGGAAACACCATATATTTT
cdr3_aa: CASSLSSGVGNTIYF

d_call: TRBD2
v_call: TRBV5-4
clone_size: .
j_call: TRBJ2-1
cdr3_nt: TGTGCCAGCAGCCTGGGACTAGCGGGGGGAATCGCCTACAATGAGCAGTTCTTC
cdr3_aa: CASSLGLAGGIAYNEQFF

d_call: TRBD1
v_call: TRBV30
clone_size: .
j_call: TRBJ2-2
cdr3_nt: TGTGCCTGGAGCCGGGCAGGGGGTGGGATGTGGACCGGGGAGCTGTTTTTT
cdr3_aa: CAWSRAGGGMWTGELFF

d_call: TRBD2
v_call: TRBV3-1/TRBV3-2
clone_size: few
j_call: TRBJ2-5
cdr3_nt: TGTGCCAGTCAAAGTTGGCGGGGGGGACAAGAGACCCAGTACTTC
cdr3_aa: CASQSWRGGQETQYF

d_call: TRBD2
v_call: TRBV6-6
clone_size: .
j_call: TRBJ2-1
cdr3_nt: TGTGCCAGCAGCACACGGGGGGGCGATTACAATGAGCAGTTCTTC
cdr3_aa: CASSTRGGDYNEQFF

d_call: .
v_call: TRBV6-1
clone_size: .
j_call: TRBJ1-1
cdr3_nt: TGTGCCAGCAGTGACCCCCCGCGGATGAACACTGAAGCTTTCTTT
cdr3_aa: CASSDPPRMNTEAFF

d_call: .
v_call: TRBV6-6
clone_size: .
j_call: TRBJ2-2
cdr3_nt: TGTGCCAGCGGAACAGGGAACACCGGGGAGCTGTTTTTT
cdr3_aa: CASGTGNTGELFF

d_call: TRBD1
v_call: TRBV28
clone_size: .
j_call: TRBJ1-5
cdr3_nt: TGTGCCAGCAGACCTCGGACAGGACTTTTAAGATATAGCAATCAGCCCCAGCATTTT
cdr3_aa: CASRPRTGLLRYSNQPQHF

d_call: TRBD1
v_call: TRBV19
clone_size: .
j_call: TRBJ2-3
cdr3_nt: TGTGCCAGTAGTACAGGGGGAACAGATACGCAGTATTTT
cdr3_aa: CASSTGGTDTQYF

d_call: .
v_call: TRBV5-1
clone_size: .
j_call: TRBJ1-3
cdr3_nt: TGCGCCAGCAGCTTGGACCATTTCGCGGGAAACACCATATATTTT
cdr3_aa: CASSLDHFAGNTIYF

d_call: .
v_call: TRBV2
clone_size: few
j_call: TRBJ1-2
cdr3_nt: TGTGCCAGCAGCCCCGGGGGGGCCTCCTATGGCTACACCTTC
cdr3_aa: CASSPGGASYGYTF

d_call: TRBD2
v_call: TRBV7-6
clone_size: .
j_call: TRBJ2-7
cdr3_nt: TGTGCCAGCAGCTCAGGACTAGCGACCGAGCAGTACTTC
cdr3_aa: CASSSGLATEQYF

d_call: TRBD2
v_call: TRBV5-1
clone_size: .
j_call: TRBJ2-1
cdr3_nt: TGCGCCAGCAGCCGAGTTGGGACTAGCGGGGGGTCCTACAATGAGCAGTTCTTC
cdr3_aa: CASSRVGTSGGSYNEQFF

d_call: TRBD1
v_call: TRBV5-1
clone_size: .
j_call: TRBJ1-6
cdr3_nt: TGCGCCAGCAGCTTGGGACAGGGTAATTCACCCCTCCACTTT
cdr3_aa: CASSLGQGNSPLHF

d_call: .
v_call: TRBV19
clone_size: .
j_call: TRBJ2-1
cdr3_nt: TGTGCCAGTAGTATACAGGGCTATGAGCAGTTCTTC
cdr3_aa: CASSIQGYEQFF

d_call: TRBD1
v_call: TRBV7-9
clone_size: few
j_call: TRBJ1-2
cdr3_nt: TGTGCCAGCAGCTCCAGGGGGTCCGGCGTAGGCTACACCTTC
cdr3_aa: CASSSRGSGVGYTF

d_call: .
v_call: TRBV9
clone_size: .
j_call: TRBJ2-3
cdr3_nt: TGTGCCAGCAGCGTCTCTCTGTCGGGGGGGACAGGGACGACCTTTGTAGATACGCAGTATTTT
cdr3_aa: CASSVSLSGGTGTTFVDTQYF

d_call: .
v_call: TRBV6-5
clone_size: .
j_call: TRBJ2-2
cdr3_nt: TGTGCCAGCAGTCCCCCGACAGGAGCCACCGGGGAGCTGTTTTTT
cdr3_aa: CASSPPTGATGELFF

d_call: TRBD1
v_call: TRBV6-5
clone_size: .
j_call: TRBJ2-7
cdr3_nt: TGTGCCAGCAGTTACTCGAGAGGGGACAGCTCCTACGAGCAGTACTTC
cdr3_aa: CASSYSRGDSSYEQYF

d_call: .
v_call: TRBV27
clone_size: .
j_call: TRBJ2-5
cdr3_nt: TGTGCCAGCAGCCGGGACTTCCAAGAGACCCAGTACTTC
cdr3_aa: CASSRDFQETQYF

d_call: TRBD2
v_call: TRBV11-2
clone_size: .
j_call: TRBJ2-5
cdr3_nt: TGTGCCAGCAGCTTAGGGGCGGGGGGGCATCAAGAGACCCAGTACTTC
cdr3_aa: CASSLGAGGHQETQYF

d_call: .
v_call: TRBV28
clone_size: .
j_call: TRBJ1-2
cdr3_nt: TGTGCCAGCAGTTTGGGGCAGGGCCATGGCTACACCTTC
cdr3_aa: CASSLGQGHGYTF